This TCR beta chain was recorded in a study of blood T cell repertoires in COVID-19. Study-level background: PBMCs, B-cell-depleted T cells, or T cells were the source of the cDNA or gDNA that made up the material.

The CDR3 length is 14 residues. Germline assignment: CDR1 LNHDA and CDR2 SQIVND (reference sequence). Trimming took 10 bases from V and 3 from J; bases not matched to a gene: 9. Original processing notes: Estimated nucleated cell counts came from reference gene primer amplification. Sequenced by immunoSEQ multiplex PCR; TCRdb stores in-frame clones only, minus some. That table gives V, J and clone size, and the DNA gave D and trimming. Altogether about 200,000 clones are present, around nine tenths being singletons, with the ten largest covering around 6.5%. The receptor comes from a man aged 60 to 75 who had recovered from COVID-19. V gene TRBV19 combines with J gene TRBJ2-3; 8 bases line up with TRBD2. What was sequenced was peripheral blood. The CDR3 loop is CATRREGWTDTQYF. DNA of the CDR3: TGTGCCACCCGCCGGGAGGGGTGGACAGATACGCAGTATTTT.